Here is one TCR beta chain with its context. Its cognate antigen is unknown. The sample originates from a study of T cell responses to AZD1222 COVID-19 vaccine. Study-wide background: Second-dose recipients at about 4 or about 12 weeks were treated as one pooled group. The study's findings and limits: Baseline serology detected seropositivity in only a handful of AZD1222 recipients.

The CDR3 is 14 amino acids. Germline CDR1 SGHDT, CDR2 YYEEEE. Trimming shortened V by 4 bases and J by 5 bases, and 15 bases separated the two germline ends. Generated by immunoSEQ multiplex PCR, the TCRdb table keeps only in-frame clones and is missing some. The profile covers more than 85,000 clones, with about 90% appearing a single time and 4.5% to 6.5% taken by the ten largest. The sequence was collected from an adult in good health. The chain combines TRBV5-6 with TRBJ1-2; D gene unclear. Specimen: peripheral blood, collected on day 0 of AZD1222 vaccination. The DNA for the CDR3 is TGTGCCAGCAGCGTTGGGTCGCCAAGTTATGGCTACACCTTC. Amino acid sequence: CASSVGSPSYGYTF.